Sequencing of this T cell receptor beta chain was carried out in a study of OX40 agonist ivuxolimab in advanced cancers. Clones were sequenced by immunoSEQ multiplex PCR, and TCRdb holds only the in-frame ones, with some missing. This sample carries some 17,000 clones, just under 75% of them seen once, and the ten largest clones take about a quarter. From germline, CDR1 is SEHNR and CDR2 FQNEAQ (reference sequence). There are 14 residues in the CDR3. The ends were cut back, 2 bases at V and 5 bases at J, with 12 bases in the middle. Study observations and caveats: On average, a greater number of expanded clones characterised CD8+ T cells relative to CD4+.

Systemic immunosuppression or a history of autoimmune disease excluded patients. As concerns this clone: The antigen is undetermined.

This clonotype was obtained from an adult with an advanced solid tumor such as melanoma, head and neck, liver or kidney cancer. The specimen comprised CD4+ or CD8+ T cells sorted from blood, sampled in a trial of the OX40 agonist ivuxolimab. The J gene is TRBJ2-5, the V gene TRBV7-9, with a possible D match to TRBD1 (5 bases). The CDR3 loop is CASSLKGAEETQYF. As DNA, the CDR3 is TGTGCCAGCAGCTTAAAAGGGGCGGAGGAGACCCAGTACTTC.